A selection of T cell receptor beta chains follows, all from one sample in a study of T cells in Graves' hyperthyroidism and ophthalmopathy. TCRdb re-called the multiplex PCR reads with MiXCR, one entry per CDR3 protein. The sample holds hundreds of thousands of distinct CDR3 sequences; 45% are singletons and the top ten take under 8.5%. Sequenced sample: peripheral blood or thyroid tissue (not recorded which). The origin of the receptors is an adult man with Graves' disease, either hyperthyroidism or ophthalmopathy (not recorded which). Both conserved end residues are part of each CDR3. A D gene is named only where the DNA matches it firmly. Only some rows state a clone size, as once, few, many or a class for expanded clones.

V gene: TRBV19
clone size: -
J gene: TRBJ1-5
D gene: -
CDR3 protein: CASSIIGQNQPQHF
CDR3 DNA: TGTGCCAGTAGTATTATAGGGCAGAATCAGCCCCAGCATTTT

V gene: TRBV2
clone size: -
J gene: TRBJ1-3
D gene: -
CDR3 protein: CASSEAEGTADTIYF
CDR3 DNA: TGTGCCAGCAGTGAAGCGGAGGGGACGGCTGACACCATATATTTT

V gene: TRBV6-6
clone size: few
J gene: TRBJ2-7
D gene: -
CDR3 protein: CASSEGTANTGQYF
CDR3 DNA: TGTGCCAGCAGTGAAGGAACAGCGAACACAGGGCAGTACTTC

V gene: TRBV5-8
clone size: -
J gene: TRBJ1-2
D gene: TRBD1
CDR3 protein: CASSPGQGAAYGYTF
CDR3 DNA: TGTGCCAGCAGCCCGGGACAGGGGGCTGCCTATGGCTACACCTTC

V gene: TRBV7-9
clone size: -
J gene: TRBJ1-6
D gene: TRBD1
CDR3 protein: CASRKTGGSPLHF
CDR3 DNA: TGTGCCAGCAGGAAGACAGGGGGCTCACCCCTCCACTTT

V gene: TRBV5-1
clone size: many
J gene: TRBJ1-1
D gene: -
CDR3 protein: CASSSGQEAFF
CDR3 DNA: TGCGCCAGCAGCTCCGGACAGGAAGCTTTCTTT

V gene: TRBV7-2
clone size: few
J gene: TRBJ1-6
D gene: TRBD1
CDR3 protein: CASSQRGQGADSPLHF
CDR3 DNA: TGTGCCAGCAGCCAACGGGGACAGGGTGCGGATTCACCCCTCCACTTT

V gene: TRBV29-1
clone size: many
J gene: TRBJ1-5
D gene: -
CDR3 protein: CSVEVGNQPQHF
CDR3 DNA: TGCAGCGTTGAAGTTGGAAATCAGCCCCAGCATTTT

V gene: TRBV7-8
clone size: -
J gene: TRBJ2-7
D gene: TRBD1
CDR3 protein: CASSFRDREGREQYF
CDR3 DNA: TGTGCCAGCAGCTTCCGGGACAGGGAGGGCCGCGAGCAGTACTTC

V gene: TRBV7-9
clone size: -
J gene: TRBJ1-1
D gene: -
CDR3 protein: CASSQVGQGGTEAFF
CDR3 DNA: TGTGCCAGCAGCCAAGTCGGGCAAGGGGGAACTGAAGCTTTCTTT

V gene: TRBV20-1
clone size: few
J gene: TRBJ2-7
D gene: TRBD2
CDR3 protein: CSAADLAASYEQYF
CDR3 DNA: TGCAGTGCTGCTGACCTAGCGGCCTCCTACGAGCAGTACTTC

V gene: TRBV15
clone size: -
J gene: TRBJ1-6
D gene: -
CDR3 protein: CATSSEESGVSPLHF
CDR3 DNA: TGTGCCACCAGCAGTGAGGAGTCAGGGGTTTCACCCCTCCACTTT

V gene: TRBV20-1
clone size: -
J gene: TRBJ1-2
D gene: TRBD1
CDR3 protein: CSARMTGRNLGYTF
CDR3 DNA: TGCAGTGCTAGGATGACAGGGAGGAACTTGGGCTACACCTTC

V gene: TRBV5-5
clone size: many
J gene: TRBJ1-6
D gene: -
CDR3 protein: CASTGRPRNSPLHF
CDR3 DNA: TGTGCCAGCACCGGACGGCCGCGAAATTCACCCCTCCACTTT

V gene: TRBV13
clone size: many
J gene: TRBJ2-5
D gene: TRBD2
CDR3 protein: CASSSRGGETQYF
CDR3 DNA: TGTGCCAGCAGCTCCCGGGGGGGAGAGACCCAGTACTTC

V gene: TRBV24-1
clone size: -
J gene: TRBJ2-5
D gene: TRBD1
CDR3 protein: CATRPGQGFETQYF
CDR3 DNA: TGTGCCACCAGGCCGGGACAGGGGTTCGAGACCCAGTACTTC

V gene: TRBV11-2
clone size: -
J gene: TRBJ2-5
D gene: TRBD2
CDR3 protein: CASSLASGGAETQYF
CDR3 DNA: TGTGCCAGCAGTTTGGCTAGCGGGGGGGCAGAGACCCAGTACTTC

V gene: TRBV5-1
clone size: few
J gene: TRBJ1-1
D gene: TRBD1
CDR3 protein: CASSLGDRVDTEAFF
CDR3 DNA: TGCGCCAGCAGCTTGGGAGACAGGGTCGACACTGAAGCTTTCTTT

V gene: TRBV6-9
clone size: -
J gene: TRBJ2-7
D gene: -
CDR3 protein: CASSSLTGELYF
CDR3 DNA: TGTGCCAGCAGTTCATTGACCGGGGAGCTGTACTTC

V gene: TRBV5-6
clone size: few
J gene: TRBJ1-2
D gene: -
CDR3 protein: CASSQKPGGWTF
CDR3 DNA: TGTGCCAGCAGTCAAAAACCGGGAGGCTGGACCTTC

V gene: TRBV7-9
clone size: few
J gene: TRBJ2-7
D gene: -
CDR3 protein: CASSQFDSEDGEQYF
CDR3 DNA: TGTGCCAGCAGCCAATTCGACAGTGAAGACGGCGAGCAGTACTTC

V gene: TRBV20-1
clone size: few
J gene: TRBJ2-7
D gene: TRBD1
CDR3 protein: CSARPRGLYEQYF
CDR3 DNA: TGCAGTGCTAGACCCAGGGGGTTATACGAGCAGTACTTC

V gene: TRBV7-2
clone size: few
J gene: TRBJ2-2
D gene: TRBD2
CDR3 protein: CASSLGGSSGELFF
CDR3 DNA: TGTGCCAGCAGTTTAGGCGGGAGCTCCGGGGAGCTGTTTTTT

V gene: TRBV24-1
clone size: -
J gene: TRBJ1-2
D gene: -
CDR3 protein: CATSEGDLYGYTF
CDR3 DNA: TGTGCCACCAGTGAGGGGGACCTCTATGGCTACACCTTC

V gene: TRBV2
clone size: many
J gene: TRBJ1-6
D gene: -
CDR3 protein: CASSVAGSPLHF
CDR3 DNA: TGTGCCAGCAGTGTTGCGGGTTCACCCCTCCACTTT

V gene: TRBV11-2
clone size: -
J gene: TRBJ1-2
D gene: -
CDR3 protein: CASSRLQGMDYGYTF
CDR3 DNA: TGTGCCAGCAGCCGACTCCAAGGGATGGACTATGGCTACACCTTC

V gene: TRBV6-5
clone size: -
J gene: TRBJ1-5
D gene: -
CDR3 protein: CASSQQGLGNQPQHF
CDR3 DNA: TGTGCCAGCAGTCAACAGGGATTAGGCAATCAGCCCCAGCATTTT

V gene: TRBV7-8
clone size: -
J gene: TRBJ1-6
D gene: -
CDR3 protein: CASSLGVGGVRPPLHF
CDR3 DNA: TGTGCCAGCAGCTTAGGGGTAGGAGGGGTGCGTCCACCCCTCCACTTT

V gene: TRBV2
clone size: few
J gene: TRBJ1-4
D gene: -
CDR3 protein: CASSFAGARRFF
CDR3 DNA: TGTGCCAGCAGTTTCGCGGGGGCCCGGAGGTTTTTT

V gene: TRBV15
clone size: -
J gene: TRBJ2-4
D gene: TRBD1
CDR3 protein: CATSRDGTEGIQYF
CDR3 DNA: TGTGCCACCAGCAGAGATGGGACAGAGGGCATTCAGTACTTC

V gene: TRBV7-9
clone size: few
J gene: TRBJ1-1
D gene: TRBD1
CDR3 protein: CASSYRGPNTEAFF
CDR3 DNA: TGTGCCAGCAGTTACAGGGGTCCGAACACTGAAGCTTTCTTT

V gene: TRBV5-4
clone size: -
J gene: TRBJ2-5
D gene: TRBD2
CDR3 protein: CASSWGRAQETQYF
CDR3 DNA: TGTGCCAGCAGCTGGGGGAGGGCACAAGAGACCCAGTACTTC

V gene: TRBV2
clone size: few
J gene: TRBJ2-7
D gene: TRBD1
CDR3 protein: CASSSQPGGPYEQYF
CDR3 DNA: TGTGCCAGCTCCTCACAACCAGGGGGTCCCTACGAGCAGTACTTC

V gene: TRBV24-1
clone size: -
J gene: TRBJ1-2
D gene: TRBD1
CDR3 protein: CATKDRGINYGYTF
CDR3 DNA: TGTGCCACCAAGGACAGGGGGATAAACTACGGCTACACCTTC

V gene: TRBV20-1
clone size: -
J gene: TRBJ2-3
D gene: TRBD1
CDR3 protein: CSALVRGGQAQYF
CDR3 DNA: TGCAGTGCCCTCGTCCGGGGCGGACAGGCGCAGTATTTT

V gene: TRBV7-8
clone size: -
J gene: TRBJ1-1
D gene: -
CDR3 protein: CASSPSGTTEAFF
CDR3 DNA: TGTGCCAGCAGTCCTAGCGGGACCACTGAAGCTTTCTTT

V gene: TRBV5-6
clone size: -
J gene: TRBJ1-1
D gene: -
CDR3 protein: CASVDSGRARTEAFF
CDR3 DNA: TGTGCCAGCGTTGATAGCGGACGAGCCCGCACTGAAGCTTTCTTT

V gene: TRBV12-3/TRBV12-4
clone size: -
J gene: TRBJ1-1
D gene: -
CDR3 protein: CASTDGVRITEAFF
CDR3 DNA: TGTGCCAGCACCGACGGGGTGAGGATCACTGAAGCTTTCTTT